This T cell receptor (beta chain) was documented in a study of post-analysis software for immune sequencing data. CDR3 length: 13 amino acids. V lost 5 bases to trimming and J lost 9 bases, with 14 bases between them. In germline, CDR1 is MDHEN, CDR2 SYDVKM. The study's findings and limits: Batch-mates among the samples co-clustered strongly by F measure. Patients used about five TRBV segments, including TRBV5-6, TRBV5-1 and TRBV20-1, more often than controls. For normalized Chao1 diversity, multiple sclerosis patients scored significantly lower than controls did.

Prepared libraries of TCR beta cDNA carried unique molecular identifiers. Input amounts of roughly 0.9 to 10 million T cells were used. These gave roughly 0.5 million cDNA molecules, so each molecule approximated one T cell. One entry per CDR3 protein, called by TCRdb with MiXCR from the PCR reads. The top ten hold about 12% of the sample, which has 450,000 or so distinct CDR3 sequences, roughly 45% seen once. This clonotype was counted between two and nine times. Its target is unknown. The sample was blood. The chain couples TRBV28 to TRBJ2-1; D gene ambiguous. The clonotype was recovered from a girl between 5 and 17 years old with multiple sclerosis. Here the CDR3 reads CASSQGPPFEQFF. CDR3 nucleotide sequence: TGTGCCAGCAGTCAAGGGCCCCCATTTGAGCAGTTCTTC.